This record concerns one TCR beta chain sequence. This sample stems from a study of blood T cell repertoires in COVID-19. Study in general: Spain, Italy and the United States supplied samples that represented acute and convalescent COVID-19. Sample material is recorded as cDNA or gDNA derived from T cells, B-cell-depleted T cells, or PBMCs.

As originally analysed: Estimation of nucleated cell counts was performed using reference gene primer amplification. Clones were read by immunoSEQ multiplex PCR, and TCRdb kept only the in-frame ones, dropping some. V, J and clone size are taken as reported in that table, and D and trimming were inferred from the DNA itself. The top ten clones hold just under 15% of a sample with under 80,000 clones, around 74% of them seen once. This CDR3 is 13 amino acids long. Trimming took off 5 bases at V and 8 bases at J, with 10 bases between the two ends. The germline gives CDR1 LNHDA, CDR2 SQIVND (reference sequence).

V is TRBV19 and J is TRBJ1-6; D unclear. The sample was peripheral blood. This TCR derives from a man aged 55-75 years with COVID-19, enrolled during active disease. The CDR3 nucleotides read TGTGCCAGTAGTCACGGTGAAGATTCACCCCTCCACTTT. Translated: CASSHGEDSPLHF.